One sample yielded the 17 T cell receptor beta chains listed below, sequenced in a study of cytotoxic CD8 clonotypes in ibrutinib-treated CLL. Sequenced by immunoSEQ multiplex PCR; TCRdb stores in-frame clones only, minus some. This sample carries some 130,000 clones, 80% to 90% of them seen once, and the ten largest clones take roughly 2%. The sample consisted of PBMCs, taken after 24 months of ibrutinib treatment. All receptors derive from a human donor with chronic lymphocytic leukemia.

This clone has only one observation. The chain combines TRBV7-9 with TRBJ2-5, with 7 bases lining up with TRBD2. The CDR3 is made up of 16 amino acids. J was trimmed by 3 bases and V by 1 base; bases with no gene match: 8. Germline V gene data show CDR1 as SEHNR and CDR2 as FQNEAQ (reference sequence). CDR3 nucleotide sequence: TGTGCCAGCAGCTTAGGTAGGTGGGAGGGAGAAGAGACCCAGTACTTC. Translation gives CASSLGRWEGEETQYF.

V and J are TRBV5-6 and TRBJ1-5; D gene unclear. V was clipped by 0 bases and J by 3 bases, with 19 bases between them. Germline V gene data show CDR1 as SGHDT and CDR2 as YYEEEE. CDR3 size: 18 residues. CDR3 sequence: CASSLAGASALTNQPQHF. In DNA, the CDR3 is TGTGCCAGCAGCTTGGCCGGAGCCAGCGCCCTTACCAATCAGCCCCAGCATTTT.

This sequence joins TRBV9 and TRBJ2-7, with 10 bases matching TRBD1. CDR3 size: 14 residues. Germline CDR1 SGDLS, CDR2 YYNGEE. V gave up 3 bases and J gave up 2 bases; unmatched junction bases: 2. The chain's CDR3 is CASSGGQGTYEQYF. The CDR3 nucleotides are TGTGCCAGCAGCGGGGGACAGGGGACCTACGAGCAGTACTTC.

The chain carries TRBV18 and TRBJ2-1; D unclear. V lost 3 bases and J lost 5, with 11 bases in between. This CDR3 region has 14 residues. The germline CDR1 and CDR2 sequences are KGHSH and LQKENI. CDR3 sequence: CASSPGISNNEQFF. The CDR3 nucleotides are TGTGCCAGCTCACCGGGCATTTCTAACAATGAGCAGTTCTTC. Combining the CDR3 with reference TRBV18 and TRBJ2-1 gives the whole variable domain NAGVMQNPRHLVRRRGQEARLRCSPMKGHSHVYWYRQLPEEGLKFMVYLQKENIIDESGMPKERFSAEFPKEGPSILRIQQVVRGDSAAYFCASSPGISNNEQFFGPGTRLTVL.

V is TRBV7-2 and J is TRBJ2-7, with D perhaps being TRBD1 or TRBD2 (5 bases each). The V gene's germline CDR1 is SGHTA and CDR2 FQGNSA. Deletions cut 3 bases from V and 2 bases from J, with 8 bases between. The CDR3 covers 13 residues. CDR3 loop: CASSFSGPYEQYF. The CDR3 DNA is TGTGCCAGCAGCTTCTCGGGGCCCTACGAGCAGTACTTC.

The CDR3 DNA is TGTGCCACCAGAATAGACTCTGGAAACACCATATATTTT. Protein: CATRIDSGNTIYF. J is TRBJ1-3 and V is TRBV15; D is undetermined. The CDR3 is made up of 13 amino acids. V was cut by 6 bases and J by 0 bases, with 6 bases left in between. Germline V gene lookup returns CDR1 LNHNV and CDR2 YYDKDF (reference sequence).

This clone turned up a few times. The J gene is TRBJ2-3, the V gene TRBV10-3; a weak D match, TRBD2 (6 bases). V was trimmed by 11 bases and J by 5 bases, leaving 17 bases between them. There are 13 residues in the CDR3. The germline gives CDR1 ENHRY, CDR2 SYGVKD. The CDR3 DNA reads TGTGCCGCCAACCCCAACGGGGGAGATACGCAGTATTTT. Translated, it gives CAANPNGGDTQYF.

The V call is TRBV1, the J call TRBJ1-2; the table's D call TRBD1 went unverified against the DNA. TRBV1 constitutes a pseudogene. CDR3 length: 16 residues. CDR3 amino acids: CTSSQVGPTGNYGYTF. For the CDR3, the DNA is TGCACCAGCAGCCAAGTTGGCCCGACAGGTAACTATGGCTACACCTTC.

The chain is built from TRBV5-4 and TRBJ1-3; D unclear. Germline values: CDR1 SGHNT, CDR2 YYREEE (reference sequence). This CDR3 is 17 amino acids long. Trimming took 0 bases from V and 0 from J, leaving 13 bases between them. The CDR3 loop is CASSLAGALRSGNTIYF. The CDR3, as DNA: TGTGCCAGCAGCTTGGCAGGCGCCCTCCGCTCTGGAAACACCATATATTTT.

The DNA of the CDR3 is TGTGCCAGCAGTTTACCGGGGGCAACGGGATACGAGCAGTACTTC. Translating it yields CASSLPGATGYEQYF. The J gene is TRBJ2-7, the V gene TRBV28, with D perhaps TRBD1 or TRBD2 (6 bases each). V lost 2 bases to trimming and J lost 4 bases, with 15 bases between them. The CDR3 runs 15 residues. Germline CDR1 reads MDHEN; CDR2 reads SYDVKM.

The chain recombines TRBV7-2 with TRBJ2-3, with D possibly matching TRBD1 (5 bases). The CDR3 totals 15 residues. Germline CDR1 is SGHTA and CDR2 is FQGNSA. Trimming stripped 5 bases from V and 2 bases from J, with 14 bases between. CDR3 protein: CASSRGQPNTDTQYF. DNA for the CDR3: TGTGCCAGCAGCAGGGGCCAGCCGAACACAGATACGCAGTATTTT.

This clone occurred once. The chain couples TRBV29-1 to TRBJ2-5, with no clear D. CDR3 length: 13 residues. Germline values: CDR1 SQVTM, CDR2 ANQGSEA. V lost 6 bases, J lost 5 bases, and 16 bases lay in between. The CDR3 here is CSVRTTSRETQYF. The CDR3 DNA sequence: TGCAGCGTCCGAACTACCTCCCGGGAGACCCAGTACTTC.

The chain is built from TRBV5-8 and TRBJ2-3; 9 nucleotides match TRBD2. This CDR3 comprises 15 residues. The germline V gene has CDR1 SGHTS and CDR2 YDEGEE. Trimming took 4 bases from V and 2 from J; bases not matched to a gene: 5. The CDR3 DNA reads TGTGCCAGCAGCCCTAGCGGGATGGACACAGATACGCAGTATTTT. It specifies CASSPSGMDTDTQYF.

This clone is a singleton in its sample. This chain joins TRBV27 and TRBJ2-7; D unclear. There are 14 residues in the CDR3. CDR1 is MNHEY, CDR2 SMNVEV, per germline (reference sequence). V was cut by 5 bases and J by 5 bases, with 16 bases left in between. The CDR3 DNA follows: TGTGCCAGCAGTCTCAACTCCGGAACCGACGAGCAGTACTTC. It specifies CASSLNSGTDEQYF.

V usage is TRBV6-1 and J usage is TRBJ2-1, with D possibly called TRBD1 or TRBD2 (6 bases each). Germline lookup yields CDR1 MNHNS and CDR2 SASEGT. There are 17 residues in the CDR3. The V gene lost 3 bases and the J gene lost 7 bases, with 22 bases spanning the gap. This CDR3 reads CASSDRRRAGAGNEQFF. The DNA for the CDR3 is TGTGCCAGCAGTGACCGTAGGCGGGCAGGGGCGGGGAATGAGCAGTTCTTC.

This clone was recorded at least ten times. V is TRBV18 and J is TRBJ1-2; 8 nucleotides match TRBD1. The length of the CDR3 is 16 residues. Germline V gene sequence: CDR1 KGHSH, CDR2 LQKENI. The V segment lost 1 base and the J segment 5 bases; nucleotides outside the gene matches: 9. CDR3 sequence (DNA): TGTGCCAGCTCACCACGAACAGGGGGATATGGGTATGGCTACACCTTC. Amino acid sequence: CASSPRTGGYGYGYTF.

The V gene is TRBV13, the J gene TRBJ1-2; D uncertain. The V gene lost 0 bases and the J gene lost 6 bases, with 14 bases spanning the gap. CDR1 and CDR2 from the germline V gene are PRHDT and FYEKMQ (reference sequence). The CDR3 has 15 residues. Written as DNA, the CDR3 is TGTGCCAGCAGCTTAGGAGCCCCGGTTATGGATGGCTACACCTTC. Protein product: CASSLGAPVMDGYTF.